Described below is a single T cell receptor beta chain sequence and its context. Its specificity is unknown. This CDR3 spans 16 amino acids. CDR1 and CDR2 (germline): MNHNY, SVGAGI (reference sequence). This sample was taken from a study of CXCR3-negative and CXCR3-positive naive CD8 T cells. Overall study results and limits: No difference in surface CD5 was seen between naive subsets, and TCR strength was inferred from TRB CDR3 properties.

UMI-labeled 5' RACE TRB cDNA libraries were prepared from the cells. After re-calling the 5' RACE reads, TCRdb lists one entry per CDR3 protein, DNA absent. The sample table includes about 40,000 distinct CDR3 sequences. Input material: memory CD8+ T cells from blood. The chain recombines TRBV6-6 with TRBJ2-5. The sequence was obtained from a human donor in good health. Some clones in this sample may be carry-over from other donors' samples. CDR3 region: CASSYPSGWSKETQYF.